This TCR beta chain was sequenced for a study of CD8 T cells in ankylosing spondylitis. Study-level points and caveats: Before this, some motif variants had been reported in reactive arthritis synovial fluid and blood.

This clonotype has ten or more counts. Its target is unknown. The CDR3 consists of 14 residues. V lost 3 bases and J lost 6; bases outside the gene matches: 7. Germline loops: CDR1 MNHEY, CDR2 SVGAGI. Quantitative 5'-RACE was performed with molecular barcodes, and it yielded the TCR beta libraries. MiXCR, applied by TCRdb to the 5' RACE reads, yields one record per CDR3 protein. The sample shows roughly 230,000 distinct CDR3 sequences, over 7% of them seen only once. This receptor was obtained from a female donor with ankylosing spondylitis or in good health (not recorded which). This chain joins TRBV6-5 and TRBJ1-1; 7 nucleotides agree with TRBD1. The specimen sequenced was blood, either unsorted or a sorted T cell fraction (not recorded which). CDR3 bases: TGTGCCAGCAGTTATTCCCAGGGGGTACCTGAAGCTTTCTTT. Its protein product is CASSYSQGVPEAFF.